Below are 12 T cell receptor beta chains sequenced from a single sample in a study of CD8+CD57+ T cells in acquired aplastic anemia. TCR beta VDJ combinations and CDR3 sequences were profiled from genomic DNA. TCRdb fed the reads into MiXCR, producing one record per CDR3 protein. The sample carries over 150,000 distinct CDR3 sequences, around 40% recorded once. The specimen was sorted CD4+, CD8+, or CD8+CD57+ T cells (not recorded which) from PBMCs. Every receptor here comes from a human donor in good health.

This clonotype has just one count. Written as DNA, the CDR3 is TGCAGTGCTAGTCCGGACAGTTTGAACACTGAAGCTTTCTTT. It specifies CSASPDSLNTEAFF. This rearrangement joins TRBV20-1 to TRBJ1-1; D is perhaps TRBD1 (6 bases). The CDR3 is 14 residues long. V lost 3 bases and J 0 bases, leaving 11 bases between the germline ends. Per germline, CDR1 DFQATT and CDR2 SNEGSKA (reference sequence).

The chain is built from TRBV6-5 and TRBJ1-2; 8 positions agree with TRBD1. After removal of 2 bases from V and 2 bases from J, the junction contained 10 bases not matched to a gene. CDR1 is MNHEY, CDR2 SVGAGI, per germline. CDR3 length equals 17 residues. The CDR3 region has the DNA TGTGCCAGCAGTTACCTGCAGGGGGCGATTCCAAACTATGGCTACACCTTC. Residues: CASSYLQGAIPNYGYTF.

This clonotype came up many times. The V call is TRBV10-1, the J call TRBJ1-2; no reliable D call. Germline assignment: CDR1 WNHNN and CDR2 SYGVQD (reference sequence). The CDR3 runs 13 residues. V was shortened by 0 bases and J by 0 bases, with 2 bases between the two germline ends. CDR3 DNA sequence: TGCGCCAGCAGTGAGTCCTCTAACTATGGCTACACCTTC. Amino acids: CASSESSNYGYTF.

This clonotype appeared a single time. The gene calls are TRBV2 and TRBJ2-6; no clear D. V was clipped by 11 bases and J by 0 bases, with 8 bases between them. CDR3 length: 13 residues. CDR1 is SNHLY, CDR2 FYNNEI, per germline. The CDR3 region has the DNA TGTGCCGGATTCTACTCTGGGGCCAACGTCCTGACTTTC. It yields the protein CAGFYSGANVLTF.

This clonotype came up many times. The chain recombines TRBV7-2 with TRBJ1-2; D is uncertain. The germline gives CDR1 SGHTA, CDR2 FQGNSA. The CDR3 runs 13 residues. V shed 2 bases and J shed 0 bases, with 4 bases lying between them. The CDR3 reads CASSLTANYGYTF. CDR3 coding DNA: TGTGCCAGCAGCTTAACAGCTAACTATGGCTACACCTTC.

This clonotype was counted at least ten times. This chain connects TRBV24-1 to TRBJ2-3; 10 bases are a match to TRBD1. This CDR3 is 16 amino acids long. V trimming: 1 base; J trimming: 3 bases; junction bases outside the gene matches: 3. From germline, CDR1 is KGHDR and CDR2 SFDVKD. The CDR3: CATSDFRDRGTDTQYF. CDR3 nucleotide sequence: TGTGCCACCAGTGATTTCCGGGACAGGGGAACAGATACGCAGTATTTT.

This clonotype was counted at least ten times. The CDR3 sequence: CASSLAVGQETQYF. CDR3 sequence (DNA): TGCGCCAGCAGCTTGGCAGTGGGACAAGAGACCCAGTACTTC. The rearrangement links TRBV5-1 to TRBJ2-5; D call uncertain. Germline assignment: CDR1 SGHRS and CDR2 YFSETQ. The ends were cut back, 0 bases at V and 2 bases at J, with 8 bases in the middle. This CDR3 spans 14 amino acids.

This clonotype was seen at least ten times. The junction differs from germline at one of its ends, possibly a read error. The V call is TRBV20-1, the J call TRBJ2-7, with 8 bases fitting TRBD1. The CDR3 runs 11 residues. Germline V gene sequence: CDR1 DFQATT, CDR2 SNEGSKA (reference sequence). CDR3 DNA: TGCAGTGGACAGGGGTCCTCCGAGCAGTACTTC. Encoded protein: CSGQGSSEQYF.

Concerning this clonotype itself: Just one base apart from a much larger clone, this may be a read error. This chain joins TRBV16 and TRBJ1-1; TRBD1 aligns across 11 bases. Germline-derived CDR1 and CDR2 are KGHSY and FQNENV. This CDR3 spans 16 amino acids. The CDR3 DNA reads as TGTGCCAGGAGCCAAAGGACAGGGGGCTTGGTCACTGAAGCTTTCTTT. Protein: CARSQRTGGLVTEAFF.

This clonotype was recorded at least ten times. The chain links TRBV7-9 to TRBJ1-6, with D uncertain. Germline values: CDR1 SEHNR, CDR2 FQNEAQ (reference sequence). With 1 base removed from V and 10 bases from J, the gap between germline ends came to 14 bases. The CDR3 extends over 15 amino acids. The chain's CDR3 is CASSLGGSVNSPLHF. The CDR3 nucleotides read TGTGCCAGCAGCTTAGGCGGCAGCGTCAACTCACCCCTCCACTTT.

At least ten counts were recorded for this clonotype. The chain has TRBV2 and TRBJ2-7; D unresolved. The CDR3 sequence is 16 residues long. V lost 6 bases, J lost 1 base, and 19 bases lay in between. Germline CDR1 reads SNHLY; CDR2 reads FYNNEI. The DNA for the CDR3 is TGTGCCAGCAGGACTCCCTCCCGGAGTGGGTCCTACGAGCAGTACTTC. The encoded protein is CASRTPSRSGSYEQYF.

This clonotype occurred many times. The gene calls are TRBV5-6 and TRBJ2-1; D is possibly TRBD1 or TRBD2 (6 bases each). V was cut by 4 bases and J by 12 bases, with 11 bases left in between. CDR3 length: 11 amino acids. The germline V gene encodes CDR1 SGHDT and CDR2 YYEEEE. CDR3 residues: CASSRGQRQFF. The CDR3 bases are TGTGCCAGCAGCCGGGGGCAGAGGCAGTTCTTC.